This entry features one T cell receptor beta chain sequence. Assay execution took place at the deep level. The protocol was immunoSEQ multiplex PCR, while the TCRdb copy is restricted to in-frame clones and leaves out a portion. The table has over 1.5 million clones, around 98% seen once. This sample was included in a study of shared clonotypes between healthy human individuals. This CDR3 has 18 amino acids. The junction had 11 bases not matched to a gene; V was cut back by 5 bases and J by 6 bases. The germline gives CDR1 SGHAT, CDR2 FQNNGV. Material for sequencing was naive CD4+ T cells sorted from blood. Regarding subset: CD45RA+ positively selected. The chain uses TRBV11-2 and TRBJ2-1; 15 positions agree with TRBD2. This TCR was recovered from a man between 25 and 39 years old in good health. In nucleotides, the CDR3 is TGTGCCAGCAGCACACGGACTAGCGGGAGGGCCAAGACCAATGAGCAGTTCTTC. Amino acid sequence: CASSTRTSGRAKTNEQFF.